This T cell receptor (beta chain) was documented in a study of cytomegalovirus exposure and HLA in healthy donors. Study outcomes and limitations: The study flagged 150 to 200 TCR beta chains as cytomegalovirus-associated.

The CDR3 is 13 amino acids. V was pared by 3 bases and J by 2 bases, with 4 bases between. The germline CDR1 and CDR2 sequences are SGHAT and FQNNGV. As regards this clone: The antigen is not known.

The study ran its PCR with 60 Vbeta and 13 Jbeta primers. TCRdb keeps only in-frame clones here, not all; method: immunoSEQ multiplex PCR. The table lists roughly 150,000 clones, roughly 68% of them singletons. What was sequenced was PBMCs. This clonotype originated in a man in his sixties in good health and CMV-seronegative. The chain links TRBV11-2 to TRBJ1-4; no clear D. This CDR3 is CASSFGTNEKLFF. CDR3 DNA: TGTGCCAGCAGCTTCGGGACTAATGAAAAACTGTTTTTT.